This T cell receptor (beta chain) is drawn from a study of cytomegalovirus exposure and HLA in healthy donors. Primers included in the PCR were 60 Vbeta and 13 Jbeta primers. The protocol was immunoSEQ multiplex PCR, while the TCRdb copy is restricted to in-frame clones and leaves out a portion. The sample records 30,000 to 40,000 clones, 80% to 90% being singletons. Germline V gene data show CDR1 as SGHTS and CDR2 as YDEGEE. The CDR3 consists of 19 residues. J was trimmed by 0 bases and V by 4 bases; bases with no gene match: 16. The study, taken as a whole, reports: About 87% or about 30% of the time was how often most TCR beta V segments were productive, according to an earlier analysis.

About this clone itself: The antigen is unknown.

This chain connects TRBV5-8 to TRBJ1-5, with TRBD1 identical over 7 bases. What was sequenced was PBMCs. The receptor was derived from a woman in her thirties or forties in good health and CMV-seronegative. This chain's CDR3 is CASSRFAQGGYYSNQPQHF. The CDR3 DNA follows: TGTGCCAGCAGCCGATTCGCGCAGGGGGGTTATTATAGCAATCAGCCCCAGCATTTT.